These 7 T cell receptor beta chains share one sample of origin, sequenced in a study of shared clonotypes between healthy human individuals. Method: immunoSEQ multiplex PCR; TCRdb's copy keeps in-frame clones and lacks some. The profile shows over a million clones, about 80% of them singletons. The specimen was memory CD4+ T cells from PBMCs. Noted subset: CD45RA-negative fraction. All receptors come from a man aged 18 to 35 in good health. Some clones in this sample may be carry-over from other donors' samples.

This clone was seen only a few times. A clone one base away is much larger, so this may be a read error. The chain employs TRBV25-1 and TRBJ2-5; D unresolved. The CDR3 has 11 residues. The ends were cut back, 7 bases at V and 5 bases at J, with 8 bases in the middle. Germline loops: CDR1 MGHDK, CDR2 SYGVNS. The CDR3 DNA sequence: TGTGCCAGCACGGCGGAGGAGACCCAGTACTTC. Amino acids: CASTAEETQYF. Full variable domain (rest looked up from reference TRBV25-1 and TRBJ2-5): EADIYQTPRYLVIGTGKKITLECSQTMGHDKMYWYQQDPGMELHLIHYSYGVNSTEKGDLSSESTVSRIRTEHFPLTLESARPSHTSQYLCASTAEETQYFGPGTRLLVL.

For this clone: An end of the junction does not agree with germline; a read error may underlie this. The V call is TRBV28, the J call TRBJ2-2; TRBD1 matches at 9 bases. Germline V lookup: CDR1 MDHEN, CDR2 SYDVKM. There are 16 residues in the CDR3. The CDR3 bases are TGTGCCAGCAGCTCTCCCGGGACAGGGAACGCCGGGGAGCTGTTTTTT. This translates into CASSSPGTGNAGELFF.

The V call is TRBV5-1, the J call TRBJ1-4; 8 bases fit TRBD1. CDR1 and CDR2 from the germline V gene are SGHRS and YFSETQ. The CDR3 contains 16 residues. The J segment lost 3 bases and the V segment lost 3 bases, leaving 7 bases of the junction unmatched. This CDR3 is CASSSPPGQANEKLFF. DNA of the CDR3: TGCGCCAGCAGCTCGCCTCCGGGACAGGCTAATGAAAAACTGTTTTTT.

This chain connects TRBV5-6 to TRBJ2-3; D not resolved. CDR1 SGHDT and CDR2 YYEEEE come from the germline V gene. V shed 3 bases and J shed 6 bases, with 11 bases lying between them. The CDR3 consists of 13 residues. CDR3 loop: CASSSGLGDTQYF. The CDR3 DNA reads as TGTGCCAGCAGCTCAGGCCTGGGGGATACGCAGTATTTT.

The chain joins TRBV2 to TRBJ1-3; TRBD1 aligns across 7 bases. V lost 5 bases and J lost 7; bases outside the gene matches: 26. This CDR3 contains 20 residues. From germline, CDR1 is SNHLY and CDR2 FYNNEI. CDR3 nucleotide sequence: TGTGCCAGCAGTCCCCTCAACTTTCTAGGTGGACAGGAGTCGAGGAACACCATATATTTT. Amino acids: CASSPLNFLGGQESRNTIYF.

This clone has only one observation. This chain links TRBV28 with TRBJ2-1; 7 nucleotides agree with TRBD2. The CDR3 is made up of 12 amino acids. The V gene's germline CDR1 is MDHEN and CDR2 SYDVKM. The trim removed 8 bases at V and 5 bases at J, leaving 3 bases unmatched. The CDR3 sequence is CASGGRDNEQFF. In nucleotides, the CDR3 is TGTGCCAGCGGGGGGAGGGACAATGAGCAGTTCTTC.

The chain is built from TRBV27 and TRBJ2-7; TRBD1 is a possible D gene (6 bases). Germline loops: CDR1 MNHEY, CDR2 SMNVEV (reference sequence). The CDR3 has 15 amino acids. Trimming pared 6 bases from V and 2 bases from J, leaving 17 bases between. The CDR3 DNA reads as TGTGCCAGCAGACCTGGACAGTTCTTCGCCTACGAGCAGTACTTC. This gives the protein CASRPGQFFAYEQYF.